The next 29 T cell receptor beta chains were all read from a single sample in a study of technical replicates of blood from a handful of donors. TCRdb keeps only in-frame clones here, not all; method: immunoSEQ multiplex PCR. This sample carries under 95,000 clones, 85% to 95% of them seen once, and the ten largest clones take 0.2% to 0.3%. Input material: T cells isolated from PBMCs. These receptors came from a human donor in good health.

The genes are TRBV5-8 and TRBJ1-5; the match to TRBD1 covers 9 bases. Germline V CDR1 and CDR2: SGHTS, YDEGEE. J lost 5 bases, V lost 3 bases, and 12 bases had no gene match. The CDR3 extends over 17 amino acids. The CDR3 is CASSSARGTGIHQPQHF. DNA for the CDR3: TGTGCCAGCAGCTCGGCCCGCGGGACAGGGATCCATCAGCCCCAGCATTTT.

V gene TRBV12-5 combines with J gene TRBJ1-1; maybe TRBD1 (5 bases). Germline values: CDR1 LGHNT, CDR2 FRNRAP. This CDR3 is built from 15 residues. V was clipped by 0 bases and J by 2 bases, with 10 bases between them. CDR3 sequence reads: CASGLVITGNTEAFF. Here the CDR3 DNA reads TGTGCTAGTGGTTTGGTCATTACAGGTAACACTGAAGCTTTCTTT.

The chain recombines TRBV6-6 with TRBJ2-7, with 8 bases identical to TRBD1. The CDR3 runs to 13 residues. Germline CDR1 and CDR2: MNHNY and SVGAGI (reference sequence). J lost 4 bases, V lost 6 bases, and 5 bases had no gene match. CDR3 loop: CASSRDRGYEQYF. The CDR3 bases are TGTGCCAGCAGCCGAGACAGGGGATACGAGCAGTACTTC.

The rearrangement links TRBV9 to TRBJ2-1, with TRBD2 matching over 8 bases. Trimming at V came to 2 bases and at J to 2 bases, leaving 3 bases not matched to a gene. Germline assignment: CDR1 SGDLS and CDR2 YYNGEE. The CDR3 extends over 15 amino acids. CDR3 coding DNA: TGTGCCAGCAGCGTTTCGACTAGCGCCTACAATGAGCAGTTCTTC. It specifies CASSVSTSAYNEQFF.

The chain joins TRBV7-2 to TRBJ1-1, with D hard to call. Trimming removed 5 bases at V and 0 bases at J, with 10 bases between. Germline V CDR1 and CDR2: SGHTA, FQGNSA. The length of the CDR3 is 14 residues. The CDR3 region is CASSAEVMNTEAFF. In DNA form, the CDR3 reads TGTGCCAGCAGCGCTGAGGTTATGAACACTGAAGCTTTCTTT.

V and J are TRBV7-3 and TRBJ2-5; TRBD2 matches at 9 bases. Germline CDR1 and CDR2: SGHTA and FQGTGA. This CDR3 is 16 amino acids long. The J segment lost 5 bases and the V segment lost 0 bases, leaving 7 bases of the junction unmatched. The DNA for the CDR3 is TGTGCCAGCAGCTTAACTGAAGCGGGGGGCCGCGAGACCCAGTACTTC. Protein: CASSLTEAGGRETQYF.

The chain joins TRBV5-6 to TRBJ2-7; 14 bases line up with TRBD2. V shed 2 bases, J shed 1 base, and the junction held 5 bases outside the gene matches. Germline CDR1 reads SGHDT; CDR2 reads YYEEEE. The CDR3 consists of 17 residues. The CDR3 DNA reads TGTGCCAGCAGCTTAAGGACTAGCGGGGGGTATTCCTACGAGCAGTACTTC. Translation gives CASSLRTSGGYSYEQYF.

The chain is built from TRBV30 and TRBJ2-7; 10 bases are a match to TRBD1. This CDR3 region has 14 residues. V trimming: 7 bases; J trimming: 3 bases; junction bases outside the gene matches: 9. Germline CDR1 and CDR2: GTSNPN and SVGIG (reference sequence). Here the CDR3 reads CAYQSGTGDYEQYF. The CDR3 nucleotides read TGTGCCTACCAATCCGGGACAGGGGACTACGAGCAGTACTTC.

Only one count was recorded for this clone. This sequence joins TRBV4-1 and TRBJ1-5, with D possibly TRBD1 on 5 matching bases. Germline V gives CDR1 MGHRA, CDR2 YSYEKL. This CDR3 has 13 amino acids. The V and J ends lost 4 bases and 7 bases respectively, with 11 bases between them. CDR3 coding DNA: TGCGCCAGCAGCCCTCAGGGCGGCCAGCCCCAGCATTTT. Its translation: CASSPQGGQPQHF.

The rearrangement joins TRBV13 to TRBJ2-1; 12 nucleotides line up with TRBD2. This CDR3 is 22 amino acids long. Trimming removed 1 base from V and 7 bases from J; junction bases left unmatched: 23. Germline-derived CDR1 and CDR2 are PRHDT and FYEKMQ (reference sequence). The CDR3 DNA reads TGTGCCAGCAGCTTAGTGGGGCTAGCGGGGGGGAAAATGGAATTAGCTCGGAATGAGCAGTTCTTC. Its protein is CASSLVGLAGGKMELARNEQFF. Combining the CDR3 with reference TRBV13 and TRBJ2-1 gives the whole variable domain AAGVIQSPRHLIKEKRETATLKCYPIPRHDTVYWYQQGPGQDPQFLISFYEKMQSDKGSIPDRFSAQQFSDYHSELNMSSLELGDSALYFCASSLVGLAGGKMELARNEQFFGPGTRLTVL.

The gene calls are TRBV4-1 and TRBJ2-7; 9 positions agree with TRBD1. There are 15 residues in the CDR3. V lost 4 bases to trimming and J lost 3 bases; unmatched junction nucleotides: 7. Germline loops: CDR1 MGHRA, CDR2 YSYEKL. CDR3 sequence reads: CASSPRTGEGYEQYF. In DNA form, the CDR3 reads TGCGCCAGCAGCCCACGGACAGGGGAGGGCTACGAGCAGTACTTC.

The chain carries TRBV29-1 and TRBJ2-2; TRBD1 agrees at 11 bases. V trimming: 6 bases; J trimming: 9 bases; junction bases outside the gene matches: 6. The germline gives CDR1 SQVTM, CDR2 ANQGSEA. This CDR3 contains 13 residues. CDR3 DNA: TGCAGCGTCCATGGACAGGGGGCCAGGGAGCTGTTTTTT. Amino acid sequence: CSVHGQGARELFF.

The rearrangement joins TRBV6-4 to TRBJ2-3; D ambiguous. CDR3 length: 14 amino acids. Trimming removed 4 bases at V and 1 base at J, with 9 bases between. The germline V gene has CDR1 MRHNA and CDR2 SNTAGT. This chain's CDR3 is CASSVSAGTDTQYF. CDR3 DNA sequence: TGTGCCAGCAGTGTTTCCGCGGGCACAGATACGCAGTATTTT.

CDR3 DNA sequence: TGTGCCAGCAGGGTAGAGGAGAGCTCCTACGAGCAGTACTTC. Its translation: CASRVEESSYEQYF. This chain connects TRBV27 to TRBJ2-7; D gene unclear. The V end was cut by 6 bases, the J end by 0 bases, with 12 bases between. This CDR3 comprises 14 residues. Germline CDR1 and CDR2: MNHEY and SMNVEV (reference sequence).

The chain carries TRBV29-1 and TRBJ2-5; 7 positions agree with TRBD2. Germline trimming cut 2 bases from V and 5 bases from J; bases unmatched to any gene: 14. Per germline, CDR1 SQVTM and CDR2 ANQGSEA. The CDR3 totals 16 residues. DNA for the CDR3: TGCAGCGTTGAAAACGGGGTTAGCGGGTCTGGGGAGACCCAGTACTTC. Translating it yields CSVENGVSGSGETQYF. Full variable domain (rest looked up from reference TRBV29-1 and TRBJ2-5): SAVISQKPSRDICQRGTSLTIQCQVDSQVTMMFWYRQQPGQSLTLIATANQGSEATYESGFVIDKFPISRPNLTFSTLTVSNMSPEDSSIYLCSVENGVSGSGETQYFGPGTRLLVL.

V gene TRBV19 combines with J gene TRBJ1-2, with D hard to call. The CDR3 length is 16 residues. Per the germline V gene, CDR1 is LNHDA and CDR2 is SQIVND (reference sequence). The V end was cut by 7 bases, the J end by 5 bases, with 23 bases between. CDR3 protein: CASTFNAGVGWYGYTF. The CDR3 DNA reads TGTGCCAGTACCTTCAACGCTGGTGTGGGCTGGTATGGCTACACCTTC.

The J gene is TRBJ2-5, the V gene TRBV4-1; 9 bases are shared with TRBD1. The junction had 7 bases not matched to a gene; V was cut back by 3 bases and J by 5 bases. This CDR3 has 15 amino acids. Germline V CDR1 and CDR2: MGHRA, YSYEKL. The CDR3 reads CASSQKRTGVETQYF. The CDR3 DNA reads TGCGCCAGCAGCCAGAAAAGGACAGGGGTTGAGACCCAGTACTTC.

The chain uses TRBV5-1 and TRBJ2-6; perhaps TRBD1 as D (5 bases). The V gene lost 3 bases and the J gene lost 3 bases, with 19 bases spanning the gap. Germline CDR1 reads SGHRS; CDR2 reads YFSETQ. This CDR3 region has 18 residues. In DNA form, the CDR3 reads TGCGCCAGCAGCTCCAGCCGTAGGGGTCAGGGTGGGGCCAACGTCCTGACTTTC. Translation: CASSSSRRGQGGANVLTF.

The CDR3 DNA sequence: TGTGCCAGCAGCGCGACCGCCGGGACAGTGAACACTGAAGCTTTCTTT. This translates into CASSATAGTVNTEAFF. V and J are TRBV9 and TRBJ1-1, with 7 nucleotides matching TRBD1. The CDR3 runs to 16 residues. The germline gives CDR1 SGDLS, CDR2 YYNGEE. The V segment lost 3 bases and the J segment 0 bases; nucleotides outside the gene matches: 8.

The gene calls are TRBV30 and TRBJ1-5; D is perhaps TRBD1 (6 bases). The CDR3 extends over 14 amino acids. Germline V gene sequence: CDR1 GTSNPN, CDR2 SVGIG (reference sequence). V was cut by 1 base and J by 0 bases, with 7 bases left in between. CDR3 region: CAWSAGVSNQPQHF. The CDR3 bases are TGTGCCTGGAGTGCAGGGGTTAGCAATCAGCCCCAGCATTTT.

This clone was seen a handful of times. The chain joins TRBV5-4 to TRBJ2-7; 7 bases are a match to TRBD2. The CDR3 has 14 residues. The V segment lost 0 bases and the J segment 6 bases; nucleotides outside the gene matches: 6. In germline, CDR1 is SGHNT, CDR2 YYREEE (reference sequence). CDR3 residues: CASSLEAGPLEQYF. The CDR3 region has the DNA TGTGCCAGCAGCTTGGAAGCGGGACCCCTCGAGCAGTACTTC.

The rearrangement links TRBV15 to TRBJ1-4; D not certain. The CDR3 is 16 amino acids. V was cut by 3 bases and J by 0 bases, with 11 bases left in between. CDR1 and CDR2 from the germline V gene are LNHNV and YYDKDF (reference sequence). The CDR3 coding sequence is TGTGCCACCAGCAGCCTGCTGAGTTCAACTAATGAAAAACTGTTTTTT. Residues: CATSSLLSSTNEKLFF.

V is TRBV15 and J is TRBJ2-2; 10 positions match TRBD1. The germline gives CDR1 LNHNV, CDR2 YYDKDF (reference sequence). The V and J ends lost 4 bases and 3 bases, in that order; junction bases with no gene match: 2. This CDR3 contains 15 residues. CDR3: CATSTGQGYTGELFF. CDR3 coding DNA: TGTGCCACCAGCACGGGACAGGGGTACACCGGGGAGCTGTTTTTT. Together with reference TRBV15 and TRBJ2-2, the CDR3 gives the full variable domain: DAMVIQNPRYQVTQFGKPVTLSCSQTLNHNVMYWYQQKSSQAPKLLFHYYDKDFNNEADTPDNFQSRRPNTSFCFLDIRSPGLGDTAMYLCATSTGQGYTGELFFGEGSRLTVL.

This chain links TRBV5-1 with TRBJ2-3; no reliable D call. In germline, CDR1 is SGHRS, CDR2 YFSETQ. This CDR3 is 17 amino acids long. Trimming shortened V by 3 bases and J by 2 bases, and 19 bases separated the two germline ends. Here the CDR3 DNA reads TGCGCCAGCAGCTACTACTCCCCGCAATCTCTCACAGATACGCAGTATTTT. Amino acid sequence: CASSYYSPQSLTDTQYF.

The DNA of the CDR3 is TGTGCCGCAGAATTATCTAGCACAGATACGCAGTATTTT. It is translated as CAAELSSTDTQYF. The chain combines TRBV2 with TRBJ2-3, with D unclear. The V gene's germline CDR1 is SNHLY and CDR2 FYNNEI. CDR3 length equals 13 residues. V was pared by 11 bases and J by 0 bases, with 12 bases between.

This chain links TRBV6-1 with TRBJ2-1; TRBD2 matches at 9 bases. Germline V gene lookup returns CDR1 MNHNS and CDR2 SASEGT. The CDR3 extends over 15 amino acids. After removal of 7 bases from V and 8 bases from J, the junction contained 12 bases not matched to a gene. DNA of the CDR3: TGTGCCAGCACGGATTGGGGCGGGGGGGGCGATGAGCAGTTCTTC. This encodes CASTDWGGGGDEQFF.

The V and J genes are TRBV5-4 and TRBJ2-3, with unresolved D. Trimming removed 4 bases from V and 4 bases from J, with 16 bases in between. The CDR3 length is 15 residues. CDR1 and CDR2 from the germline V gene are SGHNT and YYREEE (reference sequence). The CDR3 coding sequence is TGTGCCAGCAGCCCGTCCCGGGTTGAGGCAGATACGCAGTATTTT. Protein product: CASSPSRVEADTQYF.

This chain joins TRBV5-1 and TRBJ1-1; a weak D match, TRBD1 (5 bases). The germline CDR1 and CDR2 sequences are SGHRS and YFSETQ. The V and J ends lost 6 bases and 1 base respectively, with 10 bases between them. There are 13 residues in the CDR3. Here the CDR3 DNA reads TGCGCCAGCAAGGTCGGGGGGAACACTGAAGCTTTCTTT. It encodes CASKVGGNTEAFF. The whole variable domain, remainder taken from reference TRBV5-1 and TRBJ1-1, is KAGVTQTPRYLIKTRGQQVTLSCSPISGHRSVSWYQQTPGQGLQFLFEYFSETQRNKGNFPGRFSGRQFSNSRSEMNVSTLELGDSALYLCASKVGGNTEAFFGQGTRLTVV.

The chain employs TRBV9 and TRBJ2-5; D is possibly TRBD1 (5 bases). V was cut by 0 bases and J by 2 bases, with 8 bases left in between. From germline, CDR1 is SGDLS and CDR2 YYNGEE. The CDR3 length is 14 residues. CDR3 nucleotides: TGTGCCAGCAGCGTAGATCACAGGCAAGAGACCCAGTACTTC. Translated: CASSVDHRQETQYF.